The 11 T cell receptor beta chains reported below all come from one sample, sequenced in a study of metastatic and nonmetastatic thyroid tumors. Every patient was untreated before thyroid surgery. TCRdb re-clonotyped the PCR reads via MiXCR. The data contain 60,000 to 85,000 clones, less than 20% of them singletons. The sequencing input was blood. These receptors were taken from a female donor with papillary thyroid cancer or a benign thyroid nodule (not recorded which). Some clones in this sample may be carry-over from other donors' samples.

The chain joins TRBV9 to TRBJ1-1; D ambiguous. V was cut by 4 bases and J by 0 bases, with 10 bases left in between. This CDR3 comprises 14 residues. In germline, CDR1 is SGDLS, CDR2 YYNGEE. CDR3 bases: TGTGCCAGCAGCCAAAACGAAATGAACACTGAAGCTTTCTTT. Its translation: CASSQNEMNTEAFF.

This chain joins TRBV20-1 and TRBJ2-7, with TRBD2 as a possible D gene (6 bases). V was cut by 7 bases and J by 2 bases, with 9 bases left in between. The germline V gene has CDR1 DFQATT and CDR2 SNEGSKA (reference sequence). The CDR3 spans 11 residues. CDR3 residues: CSGGKTYEQYV. CDR3 DNA: TGCAGTGGCGGGAAAACCTACGAGCAGTACGTC.

By sample fraction, this clone is medium-sized. V is TRBV30 and J is TRBJ2-7; D call uncertain. The CDR3 sequence is 10 residues long. Trimming stripped 8 bases from V and 6 bases from J, with 11 bases between. Looked up from germline, CDR1 is GTSNPN and CDR2 is SVGIG (reference sequence). The CDR3 region is CAAGQSEQYF. CDR3 DNA: TGTGCCGCCGGCCAGAGCGAGCAGTACTTC. Full variable domain (outside the CDR3, taken from reference TRBV30 and TRBJ2-7): SQTIHQWPATLVQPVGSPLSLECTVEGTSNPNLYWYRQAAGRGLQLLFYSVGIGQISSEVPQNLSASRPQDRQFILSSKKLLLSDSGFYLCAAGQSEQYFGPGTRLTVT.

This clone was seen ten or more times. The rearrangement links TRBV30 to TRBJ1-5; TRBD1 matches 8 bases. CDR1 and CDR2 (germline): GTSNPN, SVGIG (reference sequence). V lost 5 bases, J lost 5 bases, and 5 bases stayed unmatched. The CDR3 loop spans 13 amino acids. CDR3 coding DNA: TGTGCCTGGGCCAGGGGGCTGTATCAGCCCCAGCATTTT. This codes for CAWARGLYQPQHF.

This clone has at least ten counts. Other DNA sequences in this sample translate to the same CDR3. This chain connects TRBV27 to TRBJ2-7; TRBD1 matches at 8 bases. The V segment lost 6 bases and the J segment 4 bases; nucleotides outside the gene matches: 5. Germline-derived CDR1 and CDR2 are MNHEY and SMNVEV (reference sequence). The CDR3 spans 13 residues. CDR3 region: CASSLRTGYEQYF. For the CDR3, the DNA is TGTGCCAGCAGCCTTCGGACAGGGTACGAGCAGTACTTC.

This clone was detected many times. J is TRBJ1-3 and V is TRBV20-1, with a tentative D call TRBD1 (6 bases). Trimming removed 4 bases at V and 3 bases at J, with 13 bases between. From germline, CDR1 is DFQATT and CDR2 SNEGSKA (reference sequence). This CDR3 is 14 amino acids long. The chain's CDR3 is CSAKDAGVGNTIYF. CDR3 nucleotides: TGCAGTGCTAAAGACGCAGGGGTTGGAAACACCATATATTTT.

This clone was observed once. V is TRBV5-1 and J is TRBJ2-7; weak D call: TRBD2 (7 bases). The germline V gene has CDR1 SGHRS and CDR2 YFSETQ. The CDR3 extends over 15 amino acids. V lost 4 bases, J lost 0 bases, and 14 bases lay in between. CDR3 amino acids: CASSGPGGPSYEQYF. Here the CDR3 DNA reads TGCGCCAGCAGCGGACCGGGGGGCCCCTCCTACGAGCAGTACTTC. Based on the CDR3 plus reference TRBV5-1 and TRBJ2-7, the full variable domain is KAGVTQTPRYLIKTRGQQVTLSCSPISGHRSVSWYQQTPGQGLQFLFEYFSETQRNKGNFPGRFSGRQFSNSRSEMNVSTLELGDSALYLCASSGPGGPSYEQYFGPGTRLTVT.

This clone was found many times. This sequence joins TRBV13 and TRBJ1-1; D is undetermined. Germline-derived CDR1 and CDR2 are PRHDT and FYEKMQ (reference sequence). The CDR3 contains 13 residues. V lost 4 bases, J lost 4 bases, and 10 bases lay in between. CDR3 region: CASSSPSGTEAFF. The CDR3 bases are TGTGCCAGCAGCTCACCCTCGGGCACTGAAGCTTTCTTT. The whole variable domain, remainder taken from reference TRBV13 and TRBJ1-1, is AAGVIQSPRHLIKEKRETATLKCYPIPRHDTVYWYQQGPGQDPQFLISFYEKMQSDKGSIPDRFSAQQFSDYHSELNMSSLELGDSALYFCASSSPSGTEAFFGQGTRLTVV.

The rearrangement links TRBV5-1 to TRBJ1-6; TRBD1 might be the D (5 bases). Between the trimmed V and J ends, which lost 5 bases and 5 bases, there was a span of 20 bases. The CDR3 extends over 17 amino acids. Germline V gives CDR1 SGHRS, CDR2 YFSETQ. CDR3 amino acids: CASSQRGVTSDNSPLHF. As DNA, the CDR3 is TGCGCCAGCAGTCAGAGGGGAGTAACATCCGATAATTCACCCCTCCACTTT.

This clone was observed many times. The J gene is TRBJ1-1, the V gene TRBV19; D is perhaps TRBD1 (6 bases). Germline CDR1 reads LNHDA; CDR2 reads SQIVND (reference sequence). The germline V and J ends were trimmed by 3 bases and 5 bases, with 13 bases remaining between them. The CDR3 extends over 14 amino acids. CDR3 loop: CASSIDGRGTEAFF. CDR3 DNA sequence: TGTGCCAGTAGTATTGACGGCAGGGGAACTGAAGCTTTCTTT.

The rearrangement joins TRBV2 to TRBJ2-7; 12 bases fit TRBD2. Germline V gives CDR1 SNHLY, CDR2 FYNNEI. The CDR3 sequence is 17 residues long. V lost 6 bases, J lost 1 base, and 10 bases stayed unmatched. The CDR3 reads CASRPLAGGRESYEQYF. The CDR3 region has the DNA TGTGCCAGCAGGCCGCTAGCGGGGGGGCGGGAATCCTACGAGCAGTACTTC.